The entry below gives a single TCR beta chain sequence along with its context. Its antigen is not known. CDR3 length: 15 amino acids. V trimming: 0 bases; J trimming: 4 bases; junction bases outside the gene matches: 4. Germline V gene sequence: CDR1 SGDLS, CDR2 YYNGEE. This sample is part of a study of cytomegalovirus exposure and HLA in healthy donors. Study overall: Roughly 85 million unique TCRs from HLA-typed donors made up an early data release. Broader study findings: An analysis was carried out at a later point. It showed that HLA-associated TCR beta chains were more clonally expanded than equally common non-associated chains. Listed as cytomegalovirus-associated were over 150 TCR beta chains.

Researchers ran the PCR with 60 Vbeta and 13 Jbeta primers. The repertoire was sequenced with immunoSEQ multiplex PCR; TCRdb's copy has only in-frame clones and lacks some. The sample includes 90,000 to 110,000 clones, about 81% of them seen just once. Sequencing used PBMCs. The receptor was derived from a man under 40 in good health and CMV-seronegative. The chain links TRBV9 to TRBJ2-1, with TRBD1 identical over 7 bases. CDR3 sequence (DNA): TGTGCCAGCAGCGTAGGGGGACAGACTTACAATGAGCAGTTCTTC. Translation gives CASSVGGQTYNEQFF.